This entry lists 12 T cell receptor beta chains sequenced from one sample in a study of cytomegalovirus exposure and HLA in healthy donors. The study ran its PCR with 60 Vbeta and 13 Jbeta primers. Some clones are missing from TCRdb's copy, which holds only in-frame ones; the method was immunoSEQ multiplex PCR. The listing contains fewer than 150,000 clones. The sequencing input was PBMCs. Every receptor here comes from a woman in her sixties in good health and CMV-seronegative.

This rearrangement joins TRBV28 to TRBJ2-5, with 10 bases identical to TRBD2. Per germline, CDR1 MDHEN and CDR2 SYDVKM. The J segment lost 2 bases and the V segment lost 4 bases, leaving 1 base of the junction unmatched. The CDR3 consists of 14 residues. Here the CDR3 reads CASSSAGGQETQYF. DNA of the CDR3: TGTGCCAGCAGTTCAGCGGGGGGGCAAGAGACCCAGTACTTC.

With respect to this clone: This sample also contains other DNA sequences that code for the same CDR3. The CDR3 region is CASSRTSGYEQYF. In DNA form, the CDR3 reads TGTGCCAGCAGTCGGACTAGCGGATACGAGCAGTACTTC. The rearrangement joins TRBV6-5 to TRBJ2-7; 10 bases agree with TRBD2. The junction had 2 bases not matched to a gene; V was cut back by 5 bases and J by 4 bases. The CDR3 covers 13 residues. Germline-derived CDR1 and CDR2 are MNHEY and SVGAGI.

The chain has TRBV7-8 and TRBJ2-7; 10 nucleotides align to TRBD1. Looked up from germline, CDR1 is SGHVS and CDR2 is FQNEAQ. The trim removed 4 bases at V and 1 base at J, leaving 4 bases unmatched. This CDR3 contains 15 residues. The CDR3 region has the DNA TGTGCCAGCAGCTCGGGACAGGGGCCATCCTACGAGCAGTACTTC. Residues: CASSSGQGPSYEQYF.

The chain joins TRBV29-1 to TRBJ1-2; tentatively, D is TRBD1 (5 bases). The CDR3 totals 11 residues. The V and J ends lost 3 bases and 8 bases respectively, with 10 bases between them. Germline-derived CDR1 and CDR2 are SQVTM and ANQGSEA. CDR3 loop: CSVDRGTGYTF. CDR3 coding DNA: TGCAGCGTTGATAGGGGAACGGGCTACACCTTC. Supplemented by reference TRBV29-1 and TRBJ1-2, the full variable domain reads SAVISQKPSRDICQRGTSLTIQCQVDSQVTMMFWYRQQPGQSLTLIATANQGSEATYESGFVIDKFPISRPNLTFSTLTVSNMSPEDSSIYLCSVDRGTGYTFGSGTRLTVV.

This sequence joins TRBV4-2 and TRBJ2-7; 12 bases match TRBD2. Germline V gene lookup returns CDR1 LGHNA and CDR2 YNFKEQ. The trim removed 3 bases at V and 5 bases at J, leaving 8 bases unmatched. This CDR3 is built from 16 residues. The CDR3 coding sequence is TGTGCCAGCAGCCAGGTACTGACTAGCGGGGGCAACGAGCAGTACTTC. Translating it yields CASSQVLTSGGNEQYF.

The V and J genes are TRBV12-5 and TRBJ1-5; D not certain. This CDR3 region has 12 residues. The V gene's germline CDR1 is LGHNT and CDR2 FRNRAP. With 5 bases removed from V and 6 bases from J, the gap between germline ends came to 8 bases. CDR3 protein: CASGNEGQPQHF. The CDR3 nucleotides are TGTGCTAGTGGTAACGAGGGTCAGCCCCAGCATTTT.

CDR3 nucleotide sequence: TGTGCCAGCAGCCCACCCCAGCGGGGGGCGTACAATGAGCAGTTCTTC. Amino acids: CASSPPQRGAYNEQFF. The V gene is TRBV7-6, the J gene TRBJ2-1, with 9 bases identical to TRBD2. Germline V CDR1 and CDR2: SGHVS, FNYEAQ. J gave up 4 bases and V 5 bases, and 9 bases lay outside the gene matches. This CDR3 is built from 16 residues.

CDR3 region: CASSSGHSNQPQHF. The CDR3 DNA reads TGTGCCAGCAGTTCGGGACATAGCAATCAGCCCCAGCATTTT. The chain links TRBV28 to TRBJ1-5; TRBD1 is a possible D gene (6 bases). CDR3 length equals 14 residues. The V and J ends lost 4 bases and 0 bases respectively, with 7 bases between them. Per germline, CDR1 MDHEN and CDR2 SYDVKM.

The gene calls are TRBV7-8 and TRBJ1-6; D unclear. This CDR3 spans 12 amino acids. Germline assignment: CDR1 SGHVS and CDR2 FQNEAQ. V lost 3 bases to trimming and J lost 8 bases, with 5 bases between them. The chain's CDR3 is CASSFQYSPLHF. In DNA form, the CDR3 reads TGTGCCAGCAGCTTCCAATATTCACCCCTCCACTTT.

The chain links TRBV5-1 to TRBJ2-7; 7 nucleotides agree with TRBD2. Germline values: CDR1 SGHRS, CDR2 YFSETQ. V lost 0 bases to trimming and J lost 1 base; unmatched junction nucleotides: 4. The CDR3 has 15 amino acids. The CDR3 DNA reads TGCGCCAGCAGCTTGGGCGGGAGTAGTTCCTACGAGCAGTACTTC. Its translation: CASSLGGSSSYEQYF.

CDR3 protein: CASSLAGLNSGNTIYF. In DNA form, the CDR3 reads TGTGCCAGCAGCTTGGCCGGACTGAACTCTGGAAACACCATATATTTT. The chain links TRBV5-4 to TRBJ1-3, with D uncertain. CDR3 length: 16 residues. V dropped 0 bases and J dropped 0 bases, with 10 bases sitting between them. Germline V CDR1 and CDR2: SGHNT, YYREEE (reference sequence).

This chain's CDR3 is CASRQGGGSSYEQYF. CDR3 nucleotide sequence: TGTGCCTCCCGGCAGGGGGGCGGAAGCTCCTACGAGCAGTACTTC. The rearrangement links TRBV19 to TRBJ2-7, with D possibly TRBD1 on 7 matching bases. The V gene's germline CDR1 is LNHDA and CDR2 SQIVND (reference sequence). The CDR3 consists of 15 residues. The V and J ends lost 11 bases and 0 bases respectively, with 20 bases between them.